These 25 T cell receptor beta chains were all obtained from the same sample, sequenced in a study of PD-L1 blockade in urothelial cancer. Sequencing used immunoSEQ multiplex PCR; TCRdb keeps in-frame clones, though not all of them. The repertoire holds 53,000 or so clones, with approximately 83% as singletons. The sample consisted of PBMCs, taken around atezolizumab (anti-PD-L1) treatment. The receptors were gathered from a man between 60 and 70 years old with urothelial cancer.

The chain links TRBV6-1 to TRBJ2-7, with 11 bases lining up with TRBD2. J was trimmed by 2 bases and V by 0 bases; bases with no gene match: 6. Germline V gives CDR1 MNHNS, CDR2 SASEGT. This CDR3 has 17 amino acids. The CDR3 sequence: CASSEAKTSGETYEQYF. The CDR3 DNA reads TGTGCCAGCAGTGAAGCTAAGACTAGCGGGGAAACCTACGAGCAGTACTTC.

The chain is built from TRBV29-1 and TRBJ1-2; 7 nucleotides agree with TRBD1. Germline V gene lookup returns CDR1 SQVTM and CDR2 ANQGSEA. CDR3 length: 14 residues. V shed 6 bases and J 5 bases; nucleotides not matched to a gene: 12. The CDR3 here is CSVARQGVDYGYTF. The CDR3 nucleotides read TGCAGCGTAGCCCGACAGGGCGTTGATTATGGCTACACCTTC.

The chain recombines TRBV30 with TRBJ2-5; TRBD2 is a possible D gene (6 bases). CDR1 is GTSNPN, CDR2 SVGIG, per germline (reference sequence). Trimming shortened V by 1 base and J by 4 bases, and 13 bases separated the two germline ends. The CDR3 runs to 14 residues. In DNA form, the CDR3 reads TGTGCCTGGAGTGCGACTAGTTATCGAGAGACCCAGTACTTC. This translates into CAWSATSYRETQYF. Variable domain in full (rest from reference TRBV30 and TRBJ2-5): SQTIHQWPATLVQPVGSPLSLECTVEGTSNPNLYWYRQAAGRGLQLLFYSVGIGQISSEVPQNLSASRPQDRQFILSSKKLLLSDSGFYLCAWSATSYRETQYFGPGTRLLVL.

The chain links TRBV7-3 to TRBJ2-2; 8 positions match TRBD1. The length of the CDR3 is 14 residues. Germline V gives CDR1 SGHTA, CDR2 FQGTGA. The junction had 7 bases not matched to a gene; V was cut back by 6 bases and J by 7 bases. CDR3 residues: CASRPPDRDGELFF. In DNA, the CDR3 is TGTGCCAGCAGGCCGCCGGACAGGGACGGGGAGCTGTTTTTT.

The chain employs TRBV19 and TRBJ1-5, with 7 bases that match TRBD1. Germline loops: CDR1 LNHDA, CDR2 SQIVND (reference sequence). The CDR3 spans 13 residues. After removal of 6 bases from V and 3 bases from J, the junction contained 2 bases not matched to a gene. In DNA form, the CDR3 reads TGTGCCAGTAGCGGACAGGACAATCAGCCCCAGCATTTT. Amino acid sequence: CASSGQDNQPQHF.

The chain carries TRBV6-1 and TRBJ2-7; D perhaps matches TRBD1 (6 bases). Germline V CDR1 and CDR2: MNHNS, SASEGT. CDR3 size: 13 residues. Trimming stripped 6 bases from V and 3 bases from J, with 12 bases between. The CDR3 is CASSTGTNYEQYF. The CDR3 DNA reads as TGTGCCAGCAGCACAGGGACCAACTACGAGCAGTACTTC.

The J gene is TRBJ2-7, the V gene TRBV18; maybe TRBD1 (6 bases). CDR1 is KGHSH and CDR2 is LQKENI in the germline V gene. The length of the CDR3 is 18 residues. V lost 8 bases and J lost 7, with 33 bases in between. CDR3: CASPPAGFGTSALGEQYF. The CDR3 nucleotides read TGTGCCAGCCCCCCGGCCGGGTTTGGGACATCGGCCCTCGGGGAGCAGTACTTC. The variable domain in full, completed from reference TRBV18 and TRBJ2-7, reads NAGVMQNPRHLVRRRGQEARLRCSPMKGHSHVYWYRQLPEEGLKFMVYLQKENIIDESGMPKERFSAEFPKEGPSILRIQQVVRGDSAAYFCASPPAGFGTSALGEQYFGPGTRLTVT.

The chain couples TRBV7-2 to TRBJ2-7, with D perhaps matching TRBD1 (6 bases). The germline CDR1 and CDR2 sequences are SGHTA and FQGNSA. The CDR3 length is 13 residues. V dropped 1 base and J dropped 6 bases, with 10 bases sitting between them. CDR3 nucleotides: TGTGCCAGCAGCTTAGGGAACAGGGCCGAGCAGTACTTC. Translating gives CASSLGNRAEQYF.

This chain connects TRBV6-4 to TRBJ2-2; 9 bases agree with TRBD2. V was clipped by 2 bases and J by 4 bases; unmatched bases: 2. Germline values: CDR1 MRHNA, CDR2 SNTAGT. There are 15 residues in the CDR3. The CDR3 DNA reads TGTGCCAGCAGTGACGGCGGGAGGGCCACCGGGGAGCTGTTTTTT. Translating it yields CASSDGGRATGELFF.

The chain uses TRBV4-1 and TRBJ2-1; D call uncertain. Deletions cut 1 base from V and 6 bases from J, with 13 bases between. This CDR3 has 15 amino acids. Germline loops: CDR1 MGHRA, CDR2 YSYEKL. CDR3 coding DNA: TGCGCCAGCAGCCAAGGGGCTTCCCGCTCCAATGAGCAGTTCTTC. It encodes CASSQGASRSNEQFF.

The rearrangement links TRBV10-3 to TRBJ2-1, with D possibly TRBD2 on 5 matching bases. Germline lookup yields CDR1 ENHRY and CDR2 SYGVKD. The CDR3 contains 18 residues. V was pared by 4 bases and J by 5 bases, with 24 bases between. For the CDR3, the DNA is TGTGCCATCAGTGGCTCTCCGGTAGCGACTCATTCCAACAATGAGCAGTTCTTC. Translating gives CAISGSPVATHSNNEQFF.

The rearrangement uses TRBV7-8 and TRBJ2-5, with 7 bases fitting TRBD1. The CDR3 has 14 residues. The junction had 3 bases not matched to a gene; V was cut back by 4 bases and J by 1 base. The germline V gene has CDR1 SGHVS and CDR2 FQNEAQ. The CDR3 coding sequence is TGTGCCAGCAGCTGGACAGGAGTCCAAGAGACCCAGTACTTC. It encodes CASSWTGVQETQYF.

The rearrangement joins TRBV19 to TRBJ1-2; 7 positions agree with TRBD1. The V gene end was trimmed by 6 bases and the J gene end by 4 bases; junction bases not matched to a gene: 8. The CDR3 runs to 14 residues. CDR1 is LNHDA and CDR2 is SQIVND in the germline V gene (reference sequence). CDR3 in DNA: TGTGCCAGTAGCCGACAGGGCGGATCCTATGGCTACACCTTC. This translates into CASSRQGGSYGYTF.

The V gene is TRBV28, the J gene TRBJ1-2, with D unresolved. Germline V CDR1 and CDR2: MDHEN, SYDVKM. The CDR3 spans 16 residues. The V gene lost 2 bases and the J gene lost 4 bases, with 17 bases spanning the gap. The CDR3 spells CASSLLATQDVYGYTF. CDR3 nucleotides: TGTGCCAGCAGTTTACTAGCCACGCAGGACGTCTATGGCTACACCTTC.

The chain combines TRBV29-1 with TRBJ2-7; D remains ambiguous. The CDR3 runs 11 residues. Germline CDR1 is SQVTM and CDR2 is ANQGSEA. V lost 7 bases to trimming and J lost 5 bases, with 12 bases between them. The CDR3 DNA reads TGCAGCGCTGCACGAGCCAACGAGCAGTACTTC. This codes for CSAARANEQYF.

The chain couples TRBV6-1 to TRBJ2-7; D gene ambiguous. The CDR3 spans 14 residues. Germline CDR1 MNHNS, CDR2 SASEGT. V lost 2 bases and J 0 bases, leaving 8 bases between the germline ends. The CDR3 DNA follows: TGTGCCAGCAGTGAATCGGTCTTCTCCTACGAGCAGTACTTC. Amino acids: CASSESVFSYEQYF.

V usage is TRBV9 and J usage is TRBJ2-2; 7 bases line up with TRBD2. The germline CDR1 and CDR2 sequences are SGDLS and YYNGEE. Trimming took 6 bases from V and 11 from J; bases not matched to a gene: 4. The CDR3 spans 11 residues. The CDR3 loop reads CASKREGELFF. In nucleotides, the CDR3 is TGTGCCAGCAAAAGGGAGGGAGAGCTGTTTTTT.

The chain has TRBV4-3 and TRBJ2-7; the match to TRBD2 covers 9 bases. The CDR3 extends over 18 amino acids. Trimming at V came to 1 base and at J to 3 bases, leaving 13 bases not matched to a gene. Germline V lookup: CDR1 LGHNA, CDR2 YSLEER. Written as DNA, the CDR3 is TGCGCCAGCAGCCAAGCTGTTTCGGCGGGAGGGCCCCACTACGAGCAGTACTTC. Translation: CASSQAVSAGGPHYEQYF.

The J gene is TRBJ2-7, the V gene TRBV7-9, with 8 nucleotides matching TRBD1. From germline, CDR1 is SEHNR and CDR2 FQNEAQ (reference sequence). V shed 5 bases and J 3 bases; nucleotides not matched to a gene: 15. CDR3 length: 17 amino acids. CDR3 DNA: TGTGCCAGCAGCCCCGACAGGGGAGCCGCAGGGGGCTACGAGCAGTACTTC. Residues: CASSPDRGAAGGYEQYF.

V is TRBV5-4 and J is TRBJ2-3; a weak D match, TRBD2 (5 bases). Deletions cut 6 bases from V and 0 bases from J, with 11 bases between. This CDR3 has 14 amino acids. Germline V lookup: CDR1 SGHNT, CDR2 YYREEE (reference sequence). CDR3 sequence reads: CASTPGLSTDTQYF. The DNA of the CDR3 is TGTGCCAGCACCCCTGGACTGAGCACAGATACGCAGTATTTT.

CDR3 nucleotides: TGCGCCAGCAGCCCCCTGGTGTCGAGCCTTGGTTCTGGGGCCAACGTCCTGACTTTC. The encoded protein is CASSPLVSSLGSGANVLTF. The rearrangement joins TRBV5-1 to TRBJ2-6; the D is unclear. This CDR3 is 19 amino acids long. From germline, CDR1 is SGHRS and CDR2 YFSETQ. V was trimmed by 4 bases and J by 1 base, leaving 21 bases between them.

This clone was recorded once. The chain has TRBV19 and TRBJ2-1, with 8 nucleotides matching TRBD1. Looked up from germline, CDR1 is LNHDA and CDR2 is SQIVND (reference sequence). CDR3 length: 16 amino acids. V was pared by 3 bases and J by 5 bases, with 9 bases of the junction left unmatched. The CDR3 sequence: CASSISRDRRNNEQFF. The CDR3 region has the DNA TGTGCCAGTAGTATCTCACGGGACAGGCGAAACAATGAGCAGTTCTTC.

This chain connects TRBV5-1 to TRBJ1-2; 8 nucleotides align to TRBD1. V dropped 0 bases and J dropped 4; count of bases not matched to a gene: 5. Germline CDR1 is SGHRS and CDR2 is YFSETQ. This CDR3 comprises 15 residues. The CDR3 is CASSLGGQGAYGYTF. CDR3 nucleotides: TGCGCCAGCAGCTTGGGTGGGCAGGGGGCCTATGGCTACACCTTC.

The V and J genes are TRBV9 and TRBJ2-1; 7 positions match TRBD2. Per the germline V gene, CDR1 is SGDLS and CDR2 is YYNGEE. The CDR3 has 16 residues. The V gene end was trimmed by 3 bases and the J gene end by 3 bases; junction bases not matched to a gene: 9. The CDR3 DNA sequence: TGTGCCAGCAGCGCCGCCCCCCTAGCGGTCTACAATGAGCAGTTCTTC. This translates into CASSAAPLAVYNEQFF.

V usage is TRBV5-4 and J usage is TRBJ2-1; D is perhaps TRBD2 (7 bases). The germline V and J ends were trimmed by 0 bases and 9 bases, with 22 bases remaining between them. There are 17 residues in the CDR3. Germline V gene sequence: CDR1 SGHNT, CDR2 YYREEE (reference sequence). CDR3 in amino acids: CASSLGPGGRGFGEQFF. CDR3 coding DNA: TGTGCCAGCAGCTTGGGGCCTGGGGGGCGGGGGTTCGGTGAGCAGTTCTTC.